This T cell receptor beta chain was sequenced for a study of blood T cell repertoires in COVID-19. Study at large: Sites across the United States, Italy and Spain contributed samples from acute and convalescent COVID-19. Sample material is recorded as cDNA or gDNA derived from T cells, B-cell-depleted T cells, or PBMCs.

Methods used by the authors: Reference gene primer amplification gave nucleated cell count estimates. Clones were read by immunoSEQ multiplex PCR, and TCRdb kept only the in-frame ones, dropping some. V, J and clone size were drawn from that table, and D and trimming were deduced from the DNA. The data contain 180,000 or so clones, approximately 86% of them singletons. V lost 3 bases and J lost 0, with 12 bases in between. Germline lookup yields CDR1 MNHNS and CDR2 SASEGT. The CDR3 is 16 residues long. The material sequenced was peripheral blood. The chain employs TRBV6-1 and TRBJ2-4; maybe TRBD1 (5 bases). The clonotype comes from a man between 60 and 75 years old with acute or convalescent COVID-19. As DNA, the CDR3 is TGTGCCAGCAGTGATCCAGGGTCTCTAGCCAAAAACATTCAGTACTTC. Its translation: CASSDPGSLAKNIQYF.